The 15 T cell receptor beta chains presented below share a single source sample, sequenced in a study of blood T cell repertoires in COVID-19. Here immunoSEQ multiplex PCR was the method, and the copy in TCRdb shows in-frame clones only, minus some. The sample contains 200,000 to 300,000 clones, around 85% of which appear only once. Sequencing was done on a sample of PBMCs or T cells enriched from blood (not recorded which). The receptors originated from a woman between 40 and 55 years old with acute COVID-19.

This clone was seen a handful of times. V is TRBV7-9 and J is TRBJ2-1, with D tentatively TRBD1 (5 bases). The CDR3 runs to 14 residues. Germline CDR1 reads SEHNR; CDR2 reads FQNEAQ (reference sequence). The V gene lost 6 bases and the J gene lost 0 bases, with 9 bases spanning the gap. CDR3: CASRTGSSYNEQFF. CDR3 DNA sequence: TGTGCCAGCAGAACAGGAAGCTCCTACAATGAGCAGTTCTTC.

J is TRBJ2-7 and V is TRBV3-1 (or the pseudogene TRBV3-2); no reliable D call. This CDR3 has 11 amino acids. CDR1 is LGHDT, CDR2 YNNKEL, per germline (reference sequence). V shed 1 base and J shed 6 bases, with 4 bases lying between them. DNA of the CDR3: TGTGCCAGCAGCCAAGTATCCGAGCAGTACTTC. Residues: CASSQVSEQYF.

The rearrangement joins TRBV11-2 to TRBJ1-1; a possible D gene is TRBD1 (5 bases). Trimming stripped 4 bases from V and 1 base from J, with 10 bases between. CDR1 is SGHAT and CDR2 is FQNNGV in the germline V gene. The CDR3 spans 14 residues. DNA for the CDR3: TGTGCCAGCAGCTCGTCCGGGGGGAACACTGAAGCTTTCTTT. The encoded protein is CASSSSGGNTEAFF.

This chain uses TRBV5-1 with TRBJ1-2; D uncertain. This CDR3 region has 15 residues. Germline values: CDR1 SGHRS, CDR2 YFSETQ. V lost 1 base, J lost 2 bases, and 12 bases lay in between. The CDR3 reads CASSLSEGINYGYTF. The CDR3 coding sequence is TGCGCCAGCAGCTTGTCTGAGGGTATCAACTATGGCTACACCTTC.

In this sample, this clone turned up a few times. The V call is TRBV19, the J call TRBJ1-3; TRBD1 aligns across 7 bases. The germline gives CDR1 LNHDA, CDR2 SQIVND (reference sequence). Trimming removed 9 bases from V and 3 bases from J; junction bases left unmatched: 8. The CDR3 runs to 14 residues. The CDR3 is CASEAGGRGNTIYF. The CDR3 DNA is TGTGCCAGCGAAGCAGGGGGACGTGGAAACACCATATATTTT.

J is TRBJ2-7 and V is TRBV2; tentative D call: TRBD2 (6 bases). This CDR3 region has 13 residues. Germline CDR1 reads SNHLY; CDR2 reads FYNNEI. V was trimmed by 6 bases and J by 3 bases, leaving 12 bases between them. This CDR3 is CASRLGLNYEQYF. In DNA, the CDR3 is TGTGCCAGCAGACTCGGACTAAACTACGAGCAGTACTTC.

This chain's CDR3 is CSVALLAAQETQYF. For the CDR3, the DNA is TGCAGCGTCGCCTTACTAGCTGCACAAGAGACCCAGTACTTC. The V call is TRBV29-1, the J call TRBJ2-5; possible D gene TRBD2, 6 bases. Germline CDR1 reads SQVTM; CDR2 reads ANQGSEA. This CDR3 contains 14 residues. The V end lost 6 bases, the J end lost 2 bases, and 16 bases lay between the germline ends.

The J gene is TRBJ2-2, the V gene TRBV27; 9 bases are a match to TRBD2. The CDR3 extends over 14 amino acids. With V trimmed by 7 bases and J by 2 bases, 2 bases remained unmatched. Germline CDR1 MNHEY, CDR2 SMNVEV (reference sequence). CDR3 in DNA: TGTGCCAGCAAACTAGCGGGCAACACCGGGGAGCTGTTTTTT. Its protein is CASKLAGNTGELFF.

V gene TRBV2 combines with J gene TRBJ2-2; 10 bases are shared with TRBD2. From germline, CDR1 is SNHLY and CDR2 FYNNEI. This CDR3 is built from 17 residues. J was trimmed by 0 bases and V by 5 bases; bases with no gene match: 6. The CDR3 is CASSSGLATANTGELFF. The DNA of the CDR3 is TGTGCCAGCAGTTCGGGACTAGCGACAGCGAACACCGGGGAGCTGTTTTTT. The entire variable domain, with the rest obtained from reference TRBV2 and TRBJ2-2, is as follows: EPEVTQTPSHQVTQMGQEVILRCVPISNHLYFYWYRQILGQKVEFLVSFYNNEISEKSEIFDDQFSVERPDGSNFTLKIRSTKLEDSAMYFCASSSGLATANTGELFFGEGSRLTVL.

The chain joins TRBV27 to TRBJ2-7; tentative D call: TRBD1 (6 bases). V lost 3 bases, J lost 4 bases, and 19 bases lay in between. Looked up from germline, CDR1 is MNHEY and CDR2 is SMNVEV (reference sequence). The CDR3 sequence is 16 residues long. The DNA of the CDR3 is TGTGCCAGCAGTTTCCTTGGGACAACCTCCATATACGAGCAGTACTTC. Translating gives CASSFLGTTSIYEQYF.

This clone was seen once. The chain couples TRBV7-9 to TRBJ1-2; D possibly corresponds to TRBD1 (6 bases). The V gene's germline CDR1 is SEHNR and CDR2 FQNEAQ (reference sequence). V shed 5 bases and J shed 4 bases, with 14 bases lying between them. The CDR3 covers 14 residues. The CDR3 reads CASSRRTAPYGYTF. The CDR3 DNA sequence: TGTGCCAGCAGCAGGAGGACAGCCCCCTATGGCTACACCTTC.

As regards this clone: The junction and the germline gene differ at one end; a read error may be behind it. The genes are TRBV19 and TRBJ2-5; D may be TRBD2 (6 bases). Germline V gene sequence: CDR1 LNHDA, CDR2 SQIVND (reference sequence). The CDR3 length is 12 residues. CDR3 DNA: TGTGCCAGTATGGGGGACGGCGGGACTCCTCACTTC. As protein: CASMGDGGTPHF.

This clone has a single count. The V and J genes are TRBV7-6 and TRBJ2-7, with D possibly matching TRBD1 (6 bases). Trimming removed 2 bases at V and 0 bases at J, with 14 bases between. The CDR3 spans 16 residues. Germline lookup yields CDR1 SGHVS and CDR2 FNYEAQ. DNA of the CDR3: TGTGCCAGCAGCTTATCTGATGGGGACAACTCCTACGAGCAGTACTTC. Amino acids: CASSLSDGDNSYEQYF.

This sequence joins TRBV11-2 and TRBJ2-7; TRBD2 agrees at 11 bases. After removal of 2 bases from V and 3 bases from J, the junction contained 3 bases not matched to a gene. Germline V gene sequence: CDR1 SGHAT, CDR2 FQNNGV. There are 15 residues in the CDR3. CDR3: CASSLLTSGSYEQYF. CDR3 sequence (DNA): TGTGCCAGCAGCTTACTCACTAGCGGGAGCTACGAGCAGTACTTC.

The J gene is TRBJ1-5, the V gene TRBV11-2; D is undetermined. Germline CDR1 and CDR2: SGHAT and FQNNGV. V was trimmed by 0 bases and J by 4 bases, leaving 7 bases between them. This CDR3 has 14 residues. The CDR3 region has the DNA TGTGCCAGCAGCTTAGACATCCGGAATCAGCCCCAGCATTTT. It codes for CASSLDIRNQPQHF.